This T cell receptor beta chain was observed in a study of blood T cell repertoires in COVID-19. As processed by the authors: Nucleated cell counts were estimated from reference gene primer amplification. Some clones are missing from TCRdb's copy, which holds only in-frame ones; the method was immunoSEQ multiplex PCR. Clone size and V and J calls were adopted from that table, with D and trimming inferred from the DNA. The sample records nearly 300,000 clones, approximately 90% being singletons. CDR3 length equals 12 residues. Trimming shortened V by 5 bases and J by 5 bases, and 9 bases separated the two germline ends.

The sequenced material came from peripheral blood. The chain combines TRBV12-3 or TRBV12-4 with TRBJ1-2; D gene unclear. The receptor's source is a woman aged 30 to 39 who had recovered from COVID-19. The CDR3 is CASSTQNYGYTF. In DNA, the CDR3 is TGTGCCAGCAGTACACAAAATTATGGCTACACCTTC.